This T cell receptor beta chain derives from a study of shared clonotypes between healthy human individuals. Profiled with immunoSEQ multiplex PCR; TCRdb holds only in-frame clones, not every one. The data hold millions of clones, with more than 85% observed a single time. Germline-derived CDR1 and CDR2 are SGDLS and YYNGEE. The CDR3 is 13 amino acids. Trimming took 0 bases from V and 5 from J, leaving 6 bases between them. Study-level points and caveats: Relative to memory subsets, naive subsets generally showed larger estimated richness. Of the naive CD4 clonotypes, around 4.8% were shared across several donors.

CD45RO-negative CD8 cells positively selected for CCR7 made up the naive population, which excluded terminally differentiated effector memory CD45RA+ cells. There were no recent acute infections or vaccinations among the donors, who were healthy HIV-negative adults. Comments on this clone: Its specificity is not known. Other DNA sequences in the same sample also yield this CDR3.

Sequencing input: naive CD8+ T cells from PBMCs. The V gene is TRBV9, the J gene TRBJ2-1; no reliable D call. This clonotype was sampled from a man aged 18 to 30 in good health. Some clones in this sample may be carry-over from other donors' samples. In nucleotides, the CDR3 is TGTGCCAGCAGCGTAGGTATTCACAATGAGCAGTTCTTC. This translates into CASSVGIHNEQFF.